Presented here are 18 T cell receptor beta chains from one specimen sequenced in a study of vaccination effects on CD4 cells after COVID-19. Antigen-specific CD4+ T cells were first expanded with viral peptide pools by the ViraFEST assay and only then sequenced. Culture lasted roughly eleven days before CD4+ T cell isolation. A positive SARS-CoV-2 PCR test fell between March and December 2020. Using immunoSEQ multiplex PCR, the repertoire was profiled, and TCRdb retains in-frame clones only, with some absent. The data hold roughly 57,000 clones, with approximately 73% observed a single time. Their antigens are not known. The sample here was CD4+ T cells from PBMCs cultured with HIV peptides, taken before COVID-19 vaccination. Documented subset: HIV-1 Nef peptide pool negative control/reference culture. These receptors were obtained from a human donor who had a prior SARS-CoV-2 infection.

V is TRBV16 and J is TRBJ2-3, with D unresolved. Trimming took off 2 bases at V and 6 bases at J, with 9 bases between the two ends. The CDR3 contains 13 residues. From germline, CDR1 is KGHSY and CDR2 FQNENV. CDR3 bases: TGTGCCAGCAGCCAAAACCTGAGGGATACGCAGTATTTT. It codes for CASSQNLRDTQYF.

The chain combines TRBV14 with TRBJ2-1; tentatively, D is TRBD2 (6 bases). The V gene lost 2 bases and the J gene lost 4 bases, with 15 bases spanning the gap. This CDR3 is built from 16 residues. The germline CDR1 and CDR2 sequences are SGHDN and FVKESK. The CDR3 loop reads CASSQHTGLIYNEQFF. The DNA of the CDR3 is TGTGCCAGCAGCCAACACACGGGACTCATTTACAATGAGCAGTTCTTC.

This sequence joins TRBV10-3 and TRBJ2-7; a possible D gene is TRBD2 (6 bases). The CDR3 runs 15 residues. Trimming shortened V by 2 bases and J by 2 bases, and 13 bases separated the two germline ends. The germline V gene encodes CDR1 ENHRY and CDR2 SYGVKD. CDR3 sequence: CAISEPGEVPYEQYF. CDR3 DNA: TGTGCCATCAGTGAGCCGGGAGAGGTCCCCTACGAGCAGTACTTC.

V usage is TRBV6-5 and J usage is TRBJ2-7; D is unclear. V lost 4 bases, J lost 2 bases, and 12 bases lay in between. This CDR3 contains 14 residues. The germline V gene encodes CDR1 MNHEY and CDR2 SVGAGI. This CDR3 reads CASSWAGSTYEQYF. The CDR3 DNA reads as TGTGCCAGCAGTTGGGCAGGATCGACCTACGAGCAGTACTTC.

This clone was detected a few times. The chain employs TRBV5-4 and TRBJ1-2; D ambiguous. The CDR3 sequence is 16 residues long. Germline loops: CDR1 SGHNT, CDR2 YYREEE (reference sequence). V was shortened by 0 bases and J by 0 bases, with 12 bases between the two germline ends. This chain's CDR3 is CASSLGSGSTNYGYTF. The DNA of the CDR3 is TGTGCCAGCAGCTTGGGCTCAGGTTCGACTAACTATGGCTACACCTTC. The full variable domain, rest sourced from reference TRBV5-4 and TRBJ1-2, is ETGVTQSPTHLIKTRGQQVTLRCSSQSGHNTVSWYQQALGQGPQFIFQYYREEENGRGNFPPRFSGLQFPNYSSELNVNALELDDSALYLCASSLGSGSTNYGYTFGSGTRLTVV.

This chain uses TRBV5-1 with TRBJ2-5; D uncertain. Germline V gives CDR1 SGHRS, CDR2 YFSETQ. The ends were cut back, 5 bases at V and 0 bases at J, with 5 bases in the middle. The CDR3 is made up of 12 amino acids. CDR3 in amino acids: CASRRDQETQYF. The CDR3 DNA is TGCGCCAGCAGAAGGGACCAAGAGACCCAGTACTTC.

The V and J genes are TRBV12-3 or TRBV12-4 and TRBJ1-1; D is unresolved. The CDR3 extends over 12 amino acids. The V end lost 2 bases, the J end lost 7 bases, and 8 bases lay between the germline ends. The CDR3 coding sequence is TGTGCCAGCAGTTTAACCTTCAGTGAAGCTTTCTTT. This encodes CASSLTFSEAFF.

This clone appeared a single time. The chain employs TRBV5-6 and TRBJ2-1; D may be TRBD2 (6 bases). The ends were cut back, 1 base at V and 2 bases at J, with 16 bases in the middle. Germline V gives CDR1 SGHDT, CDR2 YYEEEE. This CDR3 is 17 amino acids long. Here the CDR3 reads CASSLLGGSLAYNEQFF. The CDR3 nucleotides read TGTGCCAGCAGCTTGTTAGGAGGGAGTCTCGCCTACAATGAGCAGTTCTTC.

The chain couples TRBV5-1 to TRBJ2-5; 15 bases fit TRBD2. Germline CDR1 and CDR2: SGHRS and YFSETQ. The V gene end was trimmed by 3 bases and the J gene end by 5 bases; junction bases not matched to a gene: 17. CDR3 length: 20 residues. The CDR3 here is CASSSLGLAGGMTLVETQYF. CDR3 DNA: TGCGCCAGCAGCTCTTTGGGACTAGCGGGGGGTATGACCCTTGTGGAGACCCAGTACTTC.

This chain joins TRBV23-1 and TRBJ2-5; D perhaps matches TRBD2 (5 bases). TRBV23-1 is filed as an ORF, its function uncertain. This CDR3 is built from 17 residues. Trimming pared 6 bases from V and 3 bases from J, leaving 23 bases between. The CDR3 nucleotides read TGCGCCAGCAGCCATGCTGGACCTGCAAGACTAAAAGAGACCCAGTACTTC. It yields the protein CASSHAGPARLKETQYF.

The V gene is TRBV18, the J gene TRBJ2-3; TRBD2 agrees at 10 bases. In germline, CDR1 is KGHSH, CDR2 LQKENI. The V gene end was trimmed by 3 bases and the J gene end by 5 bases; junction bases not matched to a gene: 11. There are 17 residues in the CDR3. The CDR3 protein is CASSPALAGAGGDTQYF. CDR3 DNA: TGTGCCAGCTCACCCGCGCTAGCGGGGGCAGGGGGAGATACGCAGTATTTT.

The chain combines TRBV4-3 with TRBJ1-2; D is perhaps TRBD1 (6 bases). The CDR3 is made up of 18 amino acids. V lost 0 bases to trimming and J lost 1 base, with 18 bases between them. Germline V gives CDR1 LGHNA, CDR2 YSLEER. The CDR3 reads CASSQDVGGQRYNYGYTF. DNA for the CDR3: TGCGCCAGCAGCCAAGATGTGGGCGGACAGAGATATAACTATGGCTACACCTTC.

V and J are TRBV5-4 and TRBJ1-6; unclear D gene. Trimming left V 0 bases short and J 9 bases short, with 4 bases between. Germline V lookup: CDR1 SGHNT, CDR2 YYREEE (reference sequence). This CDR3 is built from 12 residues. CDR3 bases: TGTGCCAGCAGCTTGGGCAGTTCACCCCTCCACTTT. Protein product: CASSLGSSPLHF.

This chain uses TRBV9 with TRBJ2-1; D is perhaps TRBD2 (5 bases). Per the germline V gene, CDR1 is SGDLS and CDR2 is YYNGEE. Trimming stripped 0 bases from V and 6 bases from J, with 13 bases between. The CDR3 extends over 15 amino acids. In DNA form, the CDR3 reads TGTGCCAGCAGCGTAGGGGGAGCGGCGGGCAATGAGCAGTTCTTC. Residues: CASSVGGAAGNEQFF.

The chain combines TRBV9 with TRBJ2-1; D call uncertain. The V gene's germline CDR1 is SGDLS and CDR2 YYNGEE. This CDR3 has 13 amino acids. Trimming left V 0 bases short and J 13 bases short, with 14 bases between. In DNA, the CDR3 is TGTGCCAGCAGCGTAGCCCCCGACACCCACCAGTTCTTC. Protein: CASSVAPDTHQFF. The whole variable domain, remainder taken from reference TRBV9 and TRBJ2-1, is DSGVTQTPKHLITATGQRVTLRCSPRSGDLSVYWYQQSLDQGLQFLIQYYNGEERAKGNILERFSAQQFPDLHSELNLSSLELGDSALYFCASSVAPDTHQFFGPGTRLTVL.

The V and J genes are TRBV5-5 and TRBJ2-7, with D unclear. The CDR3 sequence is 15 residues long. Germline lookup yields CDR1 SGHKS and CDR2 YYEKEE (reference sequence). The V end was cut by 1 base, the J end by 1 base, with 12 bases between. DNA for the CDR3: TGTGCCAGCAGCTTGATCATCATGGGGTCCTACGAGCAGTACTTC. Protein: CASSLIIMGSYEQYF.

Only one count was recorded for this clone. The V call is TRBV19, the J call TRBJ2-5, with a possible D match to TRBD2 (6 bases). Germline V gene sequence: CDR1 LNHDA, CDR2 SQIVND (reference sequence). V was pared by 2 bases and J by 2 bases, with 12 bases between. CDR3 length equals 15 residues. The DNA of the CDR3 is TGTGCCAGTAGTATAACTAGCTATTGGCAAGAGACCCAGTACTTC. It translates to CASSITSYWQETQYF.

The chain carries TRBV5-1 and TRBJ2-5; TRBD1 agrees at 8 bases. V gave up 1 base and J gave up 4 bases; unmatched junction bases: 0. The CDR3 sequence is 13 residues long. The germline CDR1 and CDR2 sequences are SGHRS and YFSETQ. In DNA, the CDR3 is TGCGCCAGCAGCTTGACAGGGGGAGAGACCCAGTACTTC. This encodes CASSLTGGETQYF.